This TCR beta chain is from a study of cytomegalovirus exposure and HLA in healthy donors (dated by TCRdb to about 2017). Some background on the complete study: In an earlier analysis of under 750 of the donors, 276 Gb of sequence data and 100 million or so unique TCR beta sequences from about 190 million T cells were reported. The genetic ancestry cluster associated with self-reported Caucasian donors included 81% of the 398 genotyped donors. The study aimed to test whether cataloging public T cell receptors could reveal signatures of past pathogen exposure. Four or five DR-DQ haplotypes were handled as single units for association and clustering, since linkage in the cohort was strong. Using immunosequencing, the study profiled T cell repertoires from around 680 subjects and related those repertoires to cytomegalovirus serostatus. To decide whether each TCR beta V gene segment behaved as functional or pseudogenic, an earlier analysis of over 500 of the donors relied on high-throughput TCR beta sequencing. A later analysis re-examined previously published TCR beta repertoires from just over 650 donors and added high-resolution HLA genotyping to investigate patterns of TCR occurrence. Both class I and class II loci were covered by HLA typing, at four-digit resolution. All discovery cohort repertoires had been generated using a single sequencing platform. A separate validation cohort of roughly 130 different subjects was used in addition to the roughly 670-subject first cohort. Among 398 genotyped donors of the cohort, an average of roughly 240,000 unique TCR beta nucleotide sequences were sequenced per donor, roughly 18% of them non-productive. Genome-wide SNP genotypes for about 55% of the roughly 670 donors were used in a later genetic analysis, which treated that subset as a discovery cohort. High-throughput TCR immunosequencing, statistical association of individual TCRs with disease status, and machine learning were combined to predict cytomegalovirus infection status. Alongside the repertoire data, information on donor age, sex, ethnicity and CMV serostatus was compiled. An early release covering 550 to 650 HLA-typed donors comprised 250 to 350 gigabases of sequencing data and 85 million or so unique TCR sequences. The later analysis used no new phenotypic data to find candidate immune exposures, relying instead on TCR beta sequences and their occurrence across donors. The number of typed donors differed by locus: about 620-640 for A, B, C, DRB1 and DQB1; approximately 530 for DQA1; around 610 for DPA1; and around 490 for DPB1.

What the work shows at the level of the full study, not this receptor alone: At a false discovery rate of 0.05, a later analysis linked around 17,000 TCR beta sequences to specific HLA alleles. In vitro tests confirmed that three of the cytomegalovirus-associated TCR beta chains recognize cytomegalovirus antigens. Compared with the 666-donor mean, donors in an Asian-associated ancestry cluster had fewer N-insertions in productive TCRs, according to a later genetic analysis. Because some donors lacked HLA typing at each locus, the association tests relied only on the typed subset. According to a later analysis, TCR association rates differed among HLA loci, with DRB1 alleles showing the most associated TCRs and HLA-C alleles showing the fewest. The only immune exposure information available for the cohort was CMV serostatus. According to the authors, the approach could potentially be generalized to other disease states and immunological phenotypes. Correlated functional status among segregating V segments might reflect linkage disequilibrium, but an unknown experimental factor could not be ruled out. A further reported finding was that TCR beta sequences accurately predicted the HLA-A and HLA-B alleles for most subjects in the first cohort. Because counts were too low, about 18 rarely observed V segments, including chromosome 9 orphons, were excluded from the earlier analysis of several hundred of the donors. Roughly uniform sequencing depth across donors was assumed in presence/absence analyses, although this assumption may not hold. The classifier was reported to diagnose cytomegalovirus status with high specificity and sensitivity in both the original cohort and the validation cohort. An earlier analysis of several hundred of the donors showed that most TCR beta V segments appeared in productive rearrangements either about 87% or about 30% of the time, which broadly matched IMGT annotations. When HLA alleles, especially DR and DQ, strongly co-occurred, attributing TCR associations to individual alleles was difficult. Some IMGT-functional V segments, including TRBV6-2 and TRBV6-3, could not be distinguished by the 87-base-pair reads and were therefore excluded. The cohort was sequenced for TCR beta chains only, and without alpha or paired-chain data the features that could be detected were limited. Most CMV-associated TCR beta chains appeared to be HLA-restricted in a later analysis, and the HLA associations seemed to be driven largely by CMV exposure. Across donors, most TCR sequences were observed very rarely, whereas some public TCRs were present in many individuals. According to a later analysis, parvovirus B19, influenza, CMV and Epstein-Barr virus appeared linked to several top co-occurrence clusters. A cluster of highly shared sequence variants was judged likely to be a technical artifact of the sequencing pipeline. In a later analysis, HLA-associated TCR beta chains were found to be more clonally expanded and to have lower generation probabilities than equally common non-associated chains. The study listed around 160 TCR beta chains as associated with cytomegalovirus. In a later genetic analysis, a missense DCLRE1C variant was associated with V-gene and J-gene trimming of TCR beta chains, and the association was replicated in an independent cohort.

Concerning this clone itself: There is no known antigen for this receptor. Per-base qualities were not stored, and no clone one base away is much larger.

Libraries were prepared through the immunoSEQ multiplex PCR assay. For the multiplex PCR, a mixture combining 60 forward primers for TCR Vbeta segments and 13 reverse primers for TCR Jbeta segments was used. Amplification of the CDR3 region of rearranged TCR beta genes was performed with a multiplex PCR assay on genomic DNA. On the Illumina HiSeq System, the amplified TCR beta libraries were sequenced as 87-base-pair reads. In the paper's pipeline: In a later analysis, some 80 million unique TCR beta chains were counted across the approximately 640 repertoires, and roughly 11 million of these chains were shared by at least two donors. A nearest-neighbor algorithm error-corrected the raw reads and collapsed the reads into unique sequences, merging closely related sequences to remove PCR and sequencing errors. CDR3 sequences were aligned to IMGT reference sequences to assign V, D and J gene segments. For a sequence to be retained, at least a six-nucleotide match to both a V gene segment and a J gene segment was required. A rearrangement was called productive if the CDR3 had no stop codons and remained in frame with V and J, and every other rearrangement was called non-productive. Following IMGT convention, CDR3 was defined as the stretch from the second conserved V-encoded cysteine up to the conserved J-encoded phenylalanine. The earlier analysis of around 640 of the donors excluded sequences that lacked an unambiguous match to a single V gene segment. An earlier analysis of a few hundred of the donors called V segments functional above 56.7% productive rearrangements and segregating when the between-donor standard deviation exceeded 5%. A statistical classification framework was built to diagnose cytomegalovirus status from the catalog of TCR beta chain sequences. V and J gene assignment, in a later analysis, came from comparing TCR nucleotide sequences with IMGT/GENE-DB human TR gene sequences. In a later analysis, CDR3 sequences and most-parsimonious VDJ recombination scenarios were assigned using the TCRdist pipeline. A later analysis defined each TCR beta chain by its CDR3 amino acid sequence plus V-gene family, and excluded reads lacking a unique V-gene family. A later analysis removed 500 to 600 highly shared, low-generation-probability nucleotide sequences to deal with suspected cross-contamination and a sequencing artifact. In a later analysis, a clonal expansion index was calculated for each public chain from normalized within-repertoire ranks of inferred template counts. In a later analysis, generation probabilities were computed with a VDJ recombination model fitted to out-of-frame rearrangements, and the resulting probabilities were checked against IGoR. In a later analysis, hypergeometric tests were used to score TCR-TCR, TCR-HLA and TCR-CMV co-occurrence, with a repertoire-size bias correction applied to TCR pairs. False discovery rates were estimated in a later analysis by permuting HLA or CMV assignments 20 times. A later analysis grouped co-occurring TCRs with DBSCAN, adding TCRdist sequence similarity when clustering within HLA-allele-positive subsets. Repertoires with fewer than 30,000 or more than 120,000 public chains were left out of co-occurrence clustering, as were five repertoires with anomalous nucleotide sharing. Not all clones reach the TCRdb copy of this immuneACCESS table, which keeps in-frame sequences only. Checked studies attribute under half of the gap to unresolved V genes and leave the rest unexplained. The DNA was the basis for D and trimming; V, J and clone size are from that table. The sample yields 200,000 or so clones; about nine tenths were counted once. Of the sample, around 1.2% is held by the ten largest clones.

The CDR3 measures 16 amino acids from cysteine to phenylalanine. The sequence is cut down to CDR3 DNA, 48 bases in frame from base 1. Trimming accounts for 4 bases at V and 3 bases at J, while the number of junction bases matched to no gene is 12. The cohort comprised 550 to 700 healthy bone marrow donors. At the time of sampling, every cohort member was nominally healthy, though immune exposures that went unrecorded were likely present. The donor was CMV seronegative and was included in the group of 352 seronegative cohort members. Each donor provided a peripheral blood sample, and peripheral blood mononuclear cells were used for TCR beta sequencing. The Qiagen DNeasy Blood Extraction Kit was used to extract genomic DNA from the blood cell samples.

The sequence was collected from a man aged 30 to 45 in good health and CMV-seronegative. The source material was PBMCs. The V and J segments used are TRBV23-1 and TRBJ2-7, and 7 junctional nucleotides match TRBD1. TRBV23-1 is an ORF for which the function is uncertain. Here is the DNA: TGCGCCAGCAGTCCGATCGAGGCAGGGGGATGCTACGAGCAGTACTTC. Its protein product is CASSPIEAGGCYEQYF.